Listed below are T cell receptor beta chains from one sample, sequenced in a study of tumor and adjacent non-tumor tissue in lung cancer. TCRdb reprocessed the multiplex PCR reads with MiXCR, giving one entry per CDR3 protein. Of around 86,000 distinct CDR3 sequences listed, 72% are singletons. The sequenced material came from lung tumor tissue. These receptors were obtained from a woman between 40 and 55 years old with non-small cell lung cancer. Each CDR3 is given with its conserved first and last residue. A D gene is named only where the DNA matches it firmly. Clone size is given for some rows only: seen once, a few or many times, or a class if the clone is expanded.

size,J,V,D,CDR3,DNA
few,TRBJ2-1,TRBV20-1,.,CSARARGGYTEQFF,TGCAGTGCTAGAGCTAGGGGAGGTTACACTGAGCAGTTCTTC
few,TRBJ1-2,TRBV12-3/TRBV12-4,.,CASSDTGFHGYGCTF,TGTGCCAGCAGTGATACAGGATTCCATGGATATGGCTGCACCTTC
.,TRBJ2-7,TRBV20-1,.,CSASNEGGFHEQYF,TGCAGTGCTAGCAATGAGGGGGGGTTCCACGAGCAGTACTTC
.,TRBJ2-1,TRBV11-2,TRBD2,CASSSCIVTSGRLREQFF,TGTGCCAGCAGCTCGTGCATCGTAACTAGCGGGAGATTAAGGGAGCAGTTCTTC
.,TRBJ1-6,TRBV11-2,.,CASSLTSGINSPLHF,TGTGCCAGCAGCTTAACCTCGGGGATTAACTCACCCCTCCACTTT
many,TRBJ2-1,TRBV12-3/TRBV12-4,.,CASSLNRGGNEQFF,TGTGCCAGCAGTTTAAACCGTGGGGGGAATGAGCAGTTCTTC
.,TRBJ1-1,TRBV29-1,.,CTMSDRGRSTEAFF,TGCACCATGTCGGATAGGGGGAGGAGCACTGAAGCTTTCTTT
.,TRBJ2-4,TRBV12-3/TRBV12-4,.,CASSKGQRRVQYF,TGTGCCAGCAGTAAGGGACAGAGGAGGGTTCAGTATTTC
.,TRBJ2-1,TRBV19,TRBD2,CASTLAEYNEQLF,TGTGCCAGTACTCTAGCGGAGTACAATGAGCAGCTCTTC
.,TRBJ2-3,TRBV11-3,.,CASSPRPANTDTQYF,TGTGCCAGCAGTCCGAGGCCAGCGAACACAGATACGCAGTATTTT
.,TRBJ2-3,TRBV11-2,TRBD2,CGSSLGTSGTDTQYF,TGTGGCAGCAGTTTAGGGACTAGCGGGACGGATACGCAGTATTTT
.,TRBJ2-1,TRBV6-1,TRBD1,CASRGQGQGYNEQFF,TGTGCCAGCAGAGGACAGGGACAGGGGTACAATGAACAGTTCTTC
.,TRBJ2-5,TRBV2,.,CARSKGRSGKETQYF,TGTGCCAGGTCCAAAGGCCGGTCGGGAAAAGAGACCCAGTACTTC
medium-sized,TRBJ2-1,TRBV29-1,.,CSVEDPGRRSYNEQFF,TGCAGCGTTGAAGATCCCGGACGCCGCTCCTACAATGAGCAGTTCTTC
.,TRBJ1-2,TRBV6-5,TRBD1,CARRVGTGADGYTF,TGTGCCAGAAGGGTCGGGACAGGGGCCGATGGCTACACCTTC
once,TRBJ2-5,TRBV28,.,CATKSNRDKETQYF,TGTGCCACCAAAAGTAACAGAGACAAAGAGACCCAGTACTTC
.,TRBJ2-3,TRBV5-4,.,CASGLASRGPTTDTQYF,TGTGCCAGCGGCTTGGCTTCTCGGGGACCTACCACAGATACGCAATATTTT
.,TRBJ2-5,TRBV14,TRBD2,CASSPTSGGATQYF,TGTGCCAGCAGCCCAACTAGCGGGGGGGCGACCCAGTACTTC
.,TRBJ2-2,TRBV10-3,.,CAINESKPGPGELFF,TGTGCCATCAATGAGTCAAAGCCAGGGCCCGGGGAGCTGTTTTTT
.,TRBJ2-5,TRBV21-1,.,CVSSSRRRSQETQYF,TGTGTCAGCAGCTCCCGACGAAGGAGCCAAGAGACCCAGTACTTC
.,TRBJ2-7,TRBV7-8,.,CASSSKHATSRGPREQYF,TGTGCCAGCAGTTCCAAACATGCGACTAGCAGGGGGCCCCGCGAGCAGTACTTC
.,TRBJ2-2,TRBV6-5,TRBD1,CASNYMTPGGLFF,TGTGCCAGCAACTATATGACACCAGGGGGGCTGTTTTTT
.,TRBJ2-1,TRBV20-1,TRBD2,CSALSGGVAGKSFNKQLF,TGCAGTGCGCTTAGCGGGGGGGTAGCGGGCAAAAGTTTCAATAAGCAGTTATTC
.,TRBJ2-7,TRBV20-1,TRBD1,CSAGWDRDCEQYF,TGCAGTGCTGGATGGGACAGGGACTGCGAGCAGTACTTC
.,TRBJ2-2,TRBV6-5,.,CTCSYTTAGELFF,TGTACCTGCAGTTACACAACAGCCGGGGAGCTGTTTTTT
.,TRBJ2-3,TRBV12-3/TRBV12-4,TRBD2,CASSLTSGACTDTQYF,TGTGCCAGCAGTCTGACTAGCGGGGCTTGCACAGATACGCAGTATTTT
.,TRBJ2-7,TRBV6-5,.,CASTVVSSYEQYF,TGTGCCAGCACGGTGGTGAGCTCCTACGAGCAGTACTTC
.,TRBJ1-6,TRBV11-2,.,CASSLASRNNSPLYF,TGTGCTAGCAGCTTAGCCTCGAGGAATAATTCACCCCTCTACTTT
.,TRBJ2-1,TRBV20-1,.,CSANDSGTFSFNEQFF,TGCAGTGCTAATGACTCCGGGACTTTCTCGTTCAATGAGCAGTTCTTC
.,TRBJ1-6,TRBV12-3/TRBV12-4,TRBD1,CGSRGQASSPLHF,TGTGGCAGCAGGGGACAGGCGAGTTCACCCCTCCACTTT
.,TRBJ2-1,TRBV12-3/TRBV12-4,.,CASSLSGRGEQFF,TGTGCCAGCAGTTTATCCGGCAGGGGAGAGCAGTTCTTC